Listed below are T cell receptor beta chains from one sample, sequenced in a study of PD-1 blockade in classical Hodgkin lymphoma. Using immunoSEQ multiplex PCR, the repertoire was profiled, and TCRdb retains in-frame clones only, with some absent. The table lists under 70,000 clones, 70% to 75% of them singletons, with approximately 9.9% in the top ten. Here the sequenced sample was peripheral blood mononuclear cells (PBMCs), taken before the second cycle of nivolumab. The receptors stem from a human donor with classical Hodgkin lymphoma. Each CDR3 is given with its conserved first and last residue. Fields, in order: clone size, V gene, D gene, J gene, CDR3 DNA, CDR3 protein. A D gene is named only where the DNA matches it firmly. Where a row states a size, it is once, few, many or the class of an expanded clone; other rows omit it.

clone size: .; V gene: TRBV9; D gene: .; J gene: TRBJ1-4; CDR3 DNA: TGTGCCAGCAGCTTCTACGAGGCACCAGATGAAAAACTGTTTTTT; CDR3 protein: CASSFYEAPDEKLFF
clone size: .; V gene: TRBV19; D gene: TRBD1; J gene: TRBJ1-2; CDR3 DNA: TGTGCCAGTAGTATCGGGGACAGGGGGGAGAATGGCTACACCTTC; CDR3 protein: CASSIGDRGENGYTF
clone size: .; V gene: TRBV15; D gene: .; J gene: TRBJ2-1; CDR3 DNA: TGTGCCACCAGCAAAGCGAGTTCCAACAATGAGCAGTTCTTC; CDR3 protein: CATSKASSNNEQFF
clone size: .; V gene: TRBV30; D gene: TRBD1; J gene: TRBJ1-1; CDR3 DNA: TGTGCCTGGACCAAAGGACAGGGGGCCAGTCGAGCTTTCTTT; CDR3 protein: CAWTKGQGASRAFF
clone size: .; V gene: TRBV5-1; D gene: TRBD1; J gene: TRBJ1-4; CDR3 DNA: TGCGCCAGCAGCTCCGCCCCCGGGACAGGGTTGAGTGGGCTGTTTTTT; CDR3 protein: CASSSAPGTGLSGLFF
clone size: .; V gene: TRBV5-1; D gene: .; J gene: TRBJ2-3; CDR3 DNA: TGCGCCAGCAGCTTCGACAAGAGCACAGATACGCAGTATTTT; CDR3 protein: CASSFDKSTDTQYF
clone size: .; V gene: TRBV9; D gene: .; J gene: TRBJ1-2; CDR3 DNA: TGTGCCAGCAGCGTTCCGACAGGTCCCGTCTATGGCTACACCTTC; CDR3 protein: CASSVPTGPVYGYTF
clone size: .; V gene: TRBV4-1; D gene: .; J gene: TRBJ2-7; CDR3 DNA: TGCGCCAGCAGCCAAGCCCCCCTCTACGAGCAGTACTTC; CDR3 protein: CASSQAPLYEQYF
clone size: .; V gene: TRBV6-5; D gene: TRBD1; J gene: TRBJ1-2; CDR3 DNA: TGTGCCAGCAGGAGGACAGGGAAGGGCTACACCTTC; CDR3 protein: CASRRTGKGYTF
clone size: .; V gene: TRBV12-5; D gene: TRBD1; J gene: TRBJ1-2; CDR3 DNA: TGTGCTAGTGGTTTGGGAGGGACAGTAGCCGGCTACACCTTC; CDR3 protein: CASGLGGTVAGYTF
clone size: .; V gene: TRBV7-2; D gene: .; J gene: TRBJ2-5; CDR3 DNA: TGTGCCAGCAGCTTATCTAGGGGGTCTCTAGGCGAGACCCAGTACTTC; CDR3 protein: CASSLSRGSLGETQYF
clone size: .; V gene: TRBV6-1; D gene: .; J gene: TRBJ1-4; CDR3 DNA: TGTGCCTCAGCCCCCCGGGGGGGGGATAATGAAAAACTGTTTTTT; CDR3 protein: CASAPRGGDNEKLFF
clone size: .; V gene: TRBV11-2; D gene: TRBD2; J gene: TRBJ2-3; CDR3 DNA: TGTGCCAGCAGCTCTAATGGGGGGGGTTCAACAGATACGCAGTATTTT; CDR3 protein: CASSSNGGGSTDTQYF
clone size: .; V gene: TRBV5-6; D gene: .; J gene: TRBJ2-7; CDR3 DNA: TGTGCCAGCAGCTTTTCGGGGCTGAGCTCCTACGAGCAGTACTTC; CDR3 protein: CASSFSGLSSYEQYF
clone size: .; V gene: TRBV5-1; D gene: .; J gene: TRBJ1-2; CDR3 DNA: TGCGCCAGCAGCAACTCCGGGACGACTCTTAACTATGGCTACACCTTC; CDR3 protein: CASSNSGTTLNYGYTF
clone size: few; V gene: TRBV27; D gene: .; J gene: TRBJ1-2; CDR3 DNA: TGTGCCAGCAGTTTATCGGGGAACGGCTACACCTTC; CDR3 protein: CASSLSGNGYTF
clone size: .; V gene: TRBV9; D gene: .; J gene: TRBJ1-2; CDR3 DNA: TGTGCCAGCAGCGGCAACTATGGCTACACCTTC; CDR3 protein: CASSGNYGYTF
clone size: .; V gene: TRBV6-6; D gene: TRBD1; J gene: TRBJ1-2; CDR3 DNA: TGTGCCTCCTGGGACAGACTTAACTATGGCTACACCTTC; CDR3 protein: CASWDRLNYGYTF
clone size: .; V gene: TRBV7-6; D gene: .; J gene: TRBJ2-7; CDR3 DNA: TGTGCCAGCAGCTTAGGACCGGGACAGGGAAGCGGGAGTGGCTACGAGCAGTACTTC; CDR3 protein: CASSLGPGQGSGSGYEQYF
clone size: once; V gene: TRBV25-1; D gene: .; J gene: TRBJ2-5; CDR3 DNA: TGTGCCAGCAGTGTGATGATGCGAGAGACCCAGTACTTC; CDR3 protein: CASSVMMRETQYF
clone size: few; V gene: TRBV19; D gene: TRBD2; J gene: TRBJ2-2; CDR3 DNA: TGTGCCAGTATTGCCAGCGGGGGGGCCACCGGGGAGCTGTTTTTT; CDR3 protein: CASIASGGATGELFF
clone size: once; V gene: TRBV4-1; D gene: .; J gene: TRBJ2-7; CDR3 DNA: TGCGCCAGCAGCCAAGAGGGGGCAGAGCTCTACGAGCAGTACTTC; CDR3 protein: CASSQEGAELYEQYF
clone size: .; V gene: TRBV5-1; D gene: TRBD2; J gene: TRBJ2-7; CDR3 DNA: TGCGCCAGCAGCCCGGGGGGTCTCTACGAGCAGTACTTC; CDR3 protein: CASSPGGLYEQYF
clone size: .; V gene: TRBV5-1; D gene: .; J gene: TRBJ2-1; CDR3 DNA: TGCGCCAGCAGCTTGGGGGCAGGGCCCTACAATGAGCAGTTCTTC; CDR3 protein: CASSLGAGPYNEQFF
clone size: few; V gene: TRBV28; D gene: .; J gene: TRBJ1-6; CDR3 DNA: TGTGCCAGCAGCTGGCCCTCAGAAAATTCACCCCTCCACTTT; CDR3 protein: CASSWPSENSPLHF
clone size: .; V gene: TRBV2; D gene: TRBD1; J gene: TRBJ1-3; CDR3 DNA: TGTGCCAGCAAGGGACAGGGGGCGCCCGGAAACACCATATATTTT; CDR3 protein: CASKGQGAPGNTIYF
clone size: .; V gene: TRBV5-1; D gene: TRBD1; J gene: TRBJ1-4; CDR3 DNA: TGCGCCAGCAGCTGGACAGGGGAAACTAATGAAAAACTGTTTTTT; CDR3 protein: CASSWTGETNEKLFF
clone size: .; V gene: TRBV5-5; D gene: .; J gene: TRBJ2-1; CDR3 DNA: TGTGCCAGCAGCTTGGGAGTCGGGGGCGGTCGACAGTTCTTC; CDR3 protein: CASSLGVGGGRQFF
clone size: .; V gene: TRBV7-9; D gene: TRBD2; J gene: TRBJ2-7; CDR3 DNA: TGTGCCAGCAGCCAGAGGACTAGCGGGACCTACGAGCAGTACTTC; CDR3 protein: CASSQRTSGTYEQYF
clone size: .; V gene: TRBV18; D gene: .; J gene: TRBJ1-1; CDR3 DNA: TGTGCCAGCTCACCAAACGGGGCCATGAACACTGAAGCTTTCTTT; CDR3 protein: CASSPNGAMNTEAFF
clone size: .; V gene: TRBV5-8; D gene: TRBD1; J gene: TRBJ2-6; CDR3 DNA: TGTGCCAGCAGCACGGGACAGTTTGGGGCCAACGTCCTGACTTTC; CDR3 protein: CASSTGQFGANVLTF
clone size: once; V gene: TRBV18; D gene: TRBD2; J gene: TRBJ2-3; CDR3 DNA: TGTGCCAGCTCACTAGCCGGACTAGCGGGAGCTACAGATACGCAGTATTTT; CDR3 protein: CASSLAGLAGATDTQYF
clone size: .; V gene: TRBV5-1; D gene: .; J gene: TRBJ1-1; CDR3 DNA: TGCGCCAGCGGCTGGGGGGATCAAGCTTTCTTT; CDR3 protein: CASGWGDQAFF
clone size: .; V gene: TRBV5-1; D gene: .; J gene: TRBJ2-5; CDR3 DNA: TGCGCCAGCAGCCACCAGCCACAACGCCGGGAGACCCAGTACTTC; CDR3 protein: CASSHQPQRRETQYF
clone size: .; V gene: TRBV2; D gene: TRBD2; J gene: TRBJ2-1; CDR3 DNA: TGTGCCAGCAGTCCTCTGACTAGCGGGGTCAATGAGCAGTTCTTC; CDR3 protein: CASSPLTSGVNEQFF
clone size: .; V gene: TRBV9; D gene: .; J gene: TRBJ1-2; CDR3 DNA: TGTGCCAGCAGCCCGACAGCTAGGGGAAACTATGGCTACACCTTC; CDR3 protein: CASSPTARGNYGYTF
clone size: .; V gene: TRBV29-1; D gene: .; J gene: TRBJ2-1; CDR3 DNA: TGCAGCGTTGAGGAGGGGAATGAGCAGTTCTTC; CDR3 protein: CSVEEGNEQFF
clone size: .; V gene: TRBV21-1; D gene: .; J gene: TRBJ2-7; CDR3 DNA: TGTGCCAGCAGCAAAGGGAACGGGACGGGGTCCTACGAGCAGTACTTC; CDR3 protein: CASSKGNGTGSYEQYF
clone size: .; V gene: TRBV7-8; D gene: .; J gene: TRBJ1-5; CDR3 DNA: TGTGCCAGCAGCCGTCCCGGGACTCCCTCGGAAAGAAATCAGCCCCAGCATTTT; CDR3 protein: CASSRPGTPSERNQPQHF
clone size: .; V gene: TRBV9; D gene: .; J gene: TRBJ2-3; CDR3 DNA: TGTGCCAGCAGCGTAGAGGGACACACAGATACGCAGTATTTT; CDR3 protein: CASSVEGHTDTQYF
clone size: .; V gene: TRBV9; D gene: TRBD1; J gene: TRBJ2-1; CDR3 DNA: TGTGCCAGCAGCCTAAGACAGGGTCGAGGCGATGAGCAGTTCTTC; CDR3 protein: CASSLRQGRGDEQFF
clone size: .; V gene: TRBV6-5; D gene: .; J gene: TRBJ1-5; CDR3 DNA: TGTGCCAGCAGACAGTACCCAGACCGCAATCAGCCCCAGCATTTT; CDR3 protein: CASRQYPDRNQPQHF
clone size: .; V gene: TRBV11-2; D gene: TRBD1; J gene: TRBJ1-2; CDR3 DNA: TGTGCCAGCAGCTTAGGGAATCCAGGGGGCGGCTACACCTTC; CDR3 protein: CASSLGNPGGGYTF
clone size: few; V gene: TRBV2; D gene: .; J gene: TRBJ1-1; CDR3 DNA: TGTGCCAGCAGTGATTCCCGGGTCGCGAACACTGAAGCTTTCTTT; CDR3 protein: CASSDSRVANTEAFF
clone size: .; V gene: TRBV30; D gene: TRBD2; J gene: TRBJ2-1; CDR3 DNA: TGTGCCTGGAGTCAAGGACTAGCGGGATACAATGAGCAGTTCTTC; CDR3 protein: CAWSQGLAGYNEQFF
clone size: .; V gene: TRBV7-9; D gene: .; J gene: TRBJ1-2; CDR3 DNA: TGTGCCAGCAGCTTAGAACTCGGAAGCAACTATGGCTACACCTTC; CDR3 protein: CASSLELGSNYGYTF